These 17 T cell receptor beta chains originate from one sample sequenced in a study of shared clonotypes between healthy human individuals. The method was immunoSEQ multiplex PCR; TCRdb's version includes in-frame clones alone and lacks a portion of them. The table includes about 990,000 clones, around 78% detected once. The sequencing sample was made of memory CD4+ T cells from PBMCs. Subset in this sample: CD45RA-negative fraction. The receptors here all came from a man aged 18 to 29 in good health. Some clones in this sample may be carry-over from other donors' samples.

The rearrangement links TRBV9 to TRBJ2-1, with 13 bases matching TRBD2. Per the germline V gene, CDR1 is SGDLS and CDR2 is YYNGEE. The V segment lost 2 bases and the J segment 7 bases; nucleotides outside the gene matches: 6. The CDR3 runs to 16 residues. The CDR3 DNA reads TGTGCCAGCAGCGTTACTAGCGGGAGGGCCGGGAATGAGCAGTTCTTC. This encodes CASSVTSGRAGNEQFF.

This chain uses TRBV4-1 with TRBJ2-1; D may be TRBD2 (5 bases). This CDR3 is built from 17 residues. The germline CDR1 and CDR2 sequences are MGHRA and YSYEKL. The V and J ends lost 0 bases and 8 bases respectively, with 20 bases between them. DNA of the CDR3: TGCGCCAGCAGCCAAGAAGGCCTAGCCCCAGAGATGGATGAGCAGTTCTTC. Amino acids: CASSQEGLAPEMDEQFF.

The V call is TRBV6-5, the J call TRBJ2-3; D is ambiguous. The germline V and J ends were trimmed by 5 bases and 2 bases, with 14 bases remaining between them. Germline values: CDR1 MNHEY, CDR2 SVGAGI. The CDR3 length is 15 residues. In DNA form, the CDR3 reads TGTGCCAGCAGTGCGACGCCGGGCTACACAGATACGCAGTATTTT. It codes for CASSATPGYTDTQYF.

V and J are TRBV6-5 and TRBJ2-5; either TRBD1 or TRBD2 may fit D (5 bases each). The J call may be in error: the DNA end matches TRBJ2-7 better. Per the germline V gene, CDR1 is MNHEY and CDR2 is SVGAGI. The CDR3 has 15 residues. DNA of the CDR3: TGTGCCAGCAGTAGGGGAGCAGCGATTACCTACGAGCAGTACTTC. Its protein product is CASSRGAAITYEQYF.

The chain combines TRBV5-1 with TRBJ2-2; D is unresolved. V was cut by 4 bases and J by 4 bases, with 14 bases left in between. Germline V CDR1 and CDR2: SGHRS, YFSETQ. The CDR3 spans 15 residues. The CDR3 sequence is CASSHGEPTTGELFF. As DNA, the CDR3 is TGCGCCAGCAGCCATGGAGAACCCACCACCGGGGAGCTGTTTTTT.

This clone showed up just a few times. The chain combines TRBV6-1 with TRBJ1-6, with TRBD1 identical over 7 bases. The V gene's germline CDR1 is MNHNS and CDR2 SASEGT. Trimming removed 2 bases from V and 10 bases from J; junction bases left unmatched: 8. The CDR3 covers 15 residues. CDR3 loop: CASSEYQGVGSPLHF. The CDR3 DNA reads as TGTGCCAGCAGTGAATATCAGGGGGTAGGCTCACCCCTCCACTTT.

The chain has TRBV7-9 and TRBJ2-5; D is uncertain. V gave up 4 bases and J gave up 4 bases, with 10 bases separating them. The CDR3 length is 13 residues. Germline values: CDR1 SEHNR, CDR2 FQNEAQ (reference sequence). CDR3 nucleotides: TGTGCCAGCAGCTCGACGGCGACAGAGACCCAGTACTTC. It encodes CASSSTATETQYF.

This chain links TRBV28 with TRBJ2-1; the match to TRBD2 covers 10 bases. Unmatched junction bases numbered 8, after V lost 5 bases and J lost 7 bases. This CDR3 is built from 15 residues. Germline CDR1 and CDR2: MDHEN and SYDVKM. The CDR3: CASSPSGRAWNEQFF. For the CDR3, the DNA is TGTGCCAGCAGTCCAAGCGGGAGGGCCTGGAATGAGCAGTTCTTC.

The chain couples TRBV10-2 to TRBJ2-7, with 7 nucleotides matching TRBD2. The CDR3 contains 17 residues. Unmatched junction bases numbered 12, after V lost 1 base and J lost 3 bases. The germline V gene has CDR1 WSHSY and CDR2 SAAADI. This chain's CDR3 is CASSEYPKRDLIYEQYF. For the CDR3, the DNA is TGCGCCAGCAGTGAGTACCCTAAGCGGGACCTGATCTACGAGCAGTACTTC.

This clone has just one count. CDR3 nucleotides: TGCGCCAGCAGCCTGGACTCGCTGGGGGCAGATACGCAGTATTTT. The encoded protein is CASSLDSLGADTQYF. This chain joins TRBV4-1 and TRBJ2-3; D may match TRBD1 or TRBD2 (5 bases each). V lost 4 bases, J lost 4 bases, and 15 bases lay in between. CDR1 MGHRA and CDR2 YSYEKL come from the germline V gene. The CDR3 runs to 15 residues.

The rearrangement uses TRBV28 and TRBJ2-6, with 7 bases matching TRBD1. Germline CDR1 reads MDHEN; CDR2 reads SYDVKM. Trimming at V came to 7 bases and at J to 0 bases, leaving 6 bases not matched to a gene. The length of the CDR3 is 16 residues. CDR3: CASKGQENSGANVLTF. The CDR3 DNA follows: TGTGCCAGCAAAGGACAGGAAAACTCTGGGGCCAACGTCCTGACTTTC. Variable domain in full (rest from reference TRBV28 and TRBJ2-6): DVKVTQSSRYLVKRTGEKVFLECVQDMDHENMFWYRQDPGLGLRLIYFSYDVKMKEKGDIPEGYSVSREKKERFSLILESASTNQTSMYLCASKGQENSGANVLTFGAGSRLTVL.

This clone was observed many times. The same CDR3 can be traced to other DNA sequences in this sample. The V call is TRBV5-1, the J call TRBJ1-3; D is unclear. V dropped 0 bases and J dropped 1 base, with 5 bases sitting between them. Germline V gives CDR1 SGHRS, CDR2 YFSETQ. The CDR3 extends over 14 amino acids. This chain's CDR3 is CASSLGGSGNTIYF. The DNA for the CDR3 is TGCGCCAGCAGCTTGGGTGGATCTGGAAACACCATATATTTT.

The V and J genes are TRBV7-6 and TRBJ1-2; no clear D. The germline V gene encodes CDR1 SGHVS and CDR2 FNYEAQ. V gave up 5 bases and J gave up 4 bases, with 14 bases separating them. This CDR3 is built from 14 residues. Here the CDR3 reads CASSARGSGYGYTF. The DNA of the CDR3 is TGTGCCAGCAGCGCGCGCGGGAGCGGCTATGGCTACACCTTC. Together with reference TRBV7-6 and TRBJ1-2, the CDR3 gives the full variable domain: GAGVSQSPRYKVTKRGQDVALRCDPISGHVSLYWYRQALGQGPEFLTYFNYEAQQDKSGLPNDRFSAERPEGSISTLTIQRTEQRDSAMYRCASSARGSGYGYTFGSGTRLTVV.

This clone was detected only a few times. It may be a read error: a sequence one base away is much more abundant. The chain joins TRBV7-9 to TRBJ2-5; 11 nucleotides agree with TRBD1. Matching the DNA end better, TRBJ2-7 makes the J call doubtful. The CDR3 is made up of 15 amino acids. CDR1 and CDR2 (germline): SEHNR, FQNEAQ (reference sequence). CDR3 nucleotides: TGTGCCAGCAGTTCCCTGGGGACAGGGGGCTACGAGCAGTACTTC. Protein sequence: CASSSLGTGGYEQYF.

This clone was observed once. The V and J genes are TRBV25-1 and TRBJ1-2; the D is unclear. Trimming shortened V by 4 bases and J by 1 base, and 4 bases separated the two germline ends. The CDR3 has 12 amino acids. Germline V gene data show CDR1 as MGHDK and CDR2 as SYGVNS. This CDR3 reads CASSGGNYGYTF. For the CDR3, the DNA is TGTGCCAGCAGTGGGGGTAACTATGGCTACACCTTC.

The chain joins TRBV5-1 to TRBJ1-3; 8 bases line up with TRBD1. Looked up from germline, CDR1 is SGHRS and CDR2 is YFSETQ. V lost 4 bases to trimming and J lost 0 bases; unmatched junction nucleotides: 3. The CDR3 runs to 15 residues. CDR3 DNA sequence: TGCGCCAGCAGCGCAGGGGGCGCCTCTGGAAACACCATATATTTT. Translating gives CASSAGGASGNTIYF.

The chain employs TRBV7-9 and TRBJ2-5, with D unclear. Germline values: CDR1 SEHNR, CDR2 FQNEAQ (reference sequence). The germline V and J ends were trimmed by 0 bases and 4 bases, with 6 bases remaining between them. CDR3 length: 13 amino acids. The CDR3 DNA is TGTGCCAGCAGCTTAGCGGGCTTAGAGACCCAGTACTTC. Translation gives CASSLAGLETQYF.